The TCR beta chain described here comes from a study of sequential checkpoint blockade in melanoma (dated by TCRdb to between 2018 and 2021). The study in broad terms: In a 1:1 randomization, patients received either first-line nivolumab then ipilimumab (arm A) or ipilimumab then nivolumab (arm B). Maintenance nivolumab came after each of the two trial sequences.

TCRbeta CDR3 regions were immunosequenced from genomic DNA with the immunoSEQ Assay. Before high-throughput sequencing, genomic DNA was amplified using bias-controlled multiplex PCR. Regarding the original processing steps: To quantify the absolute abundance of each unique TCRbeta CDR3 region, the sequences were collapsed and filtered. Clonality, defined as 1 minus Pielou's evenness, was calculated using productive rearrangements only. Clones with significantly greater frequencies in on-treatment versus baseline samples were identified using a previously published method. TCRdb took this table from immuneACCESS and kept in-frame rearrangements with V and J called. Such tables lack part of the clones; where checked against another copy, unresolved V genes explain under half of the gap, and the rest is unexplained. Clone size and V and J calls were adopted from that table, with D and trimming inferred from the DNA. Recorded for this sample are about 27,000 clones; roughly 77% of them occurred a single time. The ten largest clones take up less than 15% of the sample.

Broad study findings and their caveats: The model for predicting response that combines TCR metrics with mutation burden needs to be validated in larger, independent patient cohorts.

This clone was counted only a few times. This clone's antigen is unknown. The sample holds no much larger clone one base away, and base qualities are not on file. The CDR3 covers 16 residues, taking in both the cysteine and the phenylalanine. The retained sequence is limited to the CDR3, 48 bases, with the frame set at the first base. In light of the paper, this sample's treatment or condition label describes: randomized to nivolumab then ipilimumab (arm A) or the reverse (arm B). None of the patients in the trial had previously been given DNA-damaging chemotherapy. A FACS Aria II flow cytometer was used to sort live CD3+CD8+ cells that were negative for CD19 and CD56 from thawed PBMCs. Samples came from patients with melanoma in CheckMate 064, a randomized, open-label phase II trial of sequential checkpoint blockade. Leukapheresis was used to collect peripheral blood mononuclear cells, which were then purified with Ficoll-Paque and frozen in human serum with about 10% DMSO. Immediately after sorting, the purity of the sorted blood CD3+CD8+ cells was confirmed to be >95%, and DNA was then extracted.

This chain joins TRBV21-1 to TRBJ1-5; the table's D call TRBD1 went unverified against the DNA. TRBV21-1 is shown as a pseudogene. The material was CD8+ T cells sorted from blood (inferred from file names), obtained from a patient given nivolumab and ipilimumab in sequence. This receptor was identified in a human donor with melanoma. The sequence in DNA is TGTGCCAGCAGCAAAGTTGGGACACCGAGCAATCAGCCCCAGCATTTT. It is translated as CASSKVGTPSNQPQHF.